The clone carrying this TCR beta chain appeared many times. Sample time point: sample taken at primary tumor resection. Sequencing of whole RNA from tumor, nontumor lung or frozen PBMC involved no sorting. The donor population consisted of approximately 79 patients with untreated, early-stage non-small cell lung cancer. The source of the sample is a study of spatial heterogeneity in lung cancer. Background on the study: Detected beta-chain sequences consistently exceeded alpha-chain sequences.

Unique molecular identifiers, one per molecule, were present on every TCR cDNA molecule. TCRdb re-called the 5' RACE reads through MiXCR, storing one row per CDR3 protein. The table shows about 10,000 distinct CDR3 sequences, with roughly 5% occurring only once. V was shortened by 3 bases and J by 0 bases, with 1 base between the two germline ends. The germline CDR1 and CDR2 sequences are KGHSH and LQKENI. The CDR3 runs to 12 residues. The sequence came from a male donor with early-stage non-small cell lung cancer. The chain uses TRBV18 and TRBJ2-3, with D hard to call. Sequenced here: PBMCs, sampled at surgery. CDR3: CASSPSTDTQYF. DNA of the CDR3: TGTGCCAGCTCACCGAGCACAGATACGCAGTATTTT. The whole variable domain, filled in from reference TRBV18 and TRBJ2-3, reads NAGVMQNPRHLVRRRGQEARLRCSPMKGHSHVYWYRQLPEEGLKFMVYLQKENIIDESGMPKERFSAEFPKEGPSILRIQQVVRGDSAAYFCASSPSTDTQYFGPGTRLTVL.